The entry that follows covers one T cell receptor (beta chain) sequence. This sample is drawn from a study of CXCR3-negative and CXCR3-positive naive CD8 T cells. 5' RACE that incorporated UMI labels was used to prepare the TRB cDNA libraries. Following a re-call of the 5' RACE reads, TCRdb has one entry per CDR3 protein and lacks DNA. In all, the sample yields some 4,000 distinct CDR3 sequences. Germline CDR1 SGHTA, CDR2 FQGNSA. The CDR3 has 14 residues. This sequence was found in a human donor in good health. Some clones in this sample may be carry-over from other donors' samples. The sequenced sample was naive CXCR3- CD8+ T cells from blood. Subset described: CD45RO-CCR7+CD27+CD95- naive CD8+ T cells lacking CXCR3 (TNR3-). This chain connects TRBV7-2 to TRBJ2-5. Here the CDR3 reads CASSFDRFQETQYF. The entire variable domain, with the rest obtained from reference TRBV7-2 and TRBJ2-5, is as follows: GAGVSQSPSNKVTEKGKDVELRCDPISGHTALYWYRQSLGQGLEFLIYFQGNSAPDKSGLPSDRFSAERTGGSVSTLTIQRTQQEDSAVYLCASSFDRFQETQYFGPGTRLLVL.